Shown below are 24 T cell receptor beta chains from a single sample sequenced in a study of spatial heterogeneity in lung cancer. Documented time point: blood at routine non-recurrence follow-up after resection. TCRdb re-called the 5' RACE reads through MiXCR, storing one row per CDR3 protein. The sample has around 44,000 distinct CDR3 sequences, about 10% seen once. Material: PBMCs, obtained at follow-up. The receptors here all came from a female donor with early-stage non-small cell lung cancer.

CDR3 nucleotides: TGCGCCAGCAGTGAGTCGGGGATTGGTTCCGAGACCCAGTACTTC. Amino acid sequence: CASSESGIGSETQYF. The genes are TRBV10-2 and TRBJ2-5, with D unclear. Germline V CDR1 and CDR2: WSHSY, SAAADI. Between the trimmed V and J ends, which lost 0 bases and 5 bases, there was a span of 13 bases. The CDR3 extends over 15 amino acids.

Turning to this clonotype: This could be a read error, since a much larger clone is one nucleotide away. The rearrangement links TRBV2 to TRBJ2-2; 9 bases line up with TRBD1. The germline CDR1 and CDR2 sequences are SNHLY and FYNNEI. This CDR3 region has 15 residues. The CDR3: CASTMDRGGTGKLFF. The CDR3, as DNA: TGTGCCAGCACCATGGACAGGGGAGGCACCGGGAAGCTGTTTTTT.

The J gene is TRBJ2-2, the V gene TRBV20-1; 11 nucleotides match TRBD1. Per germline, CDR1 DFQATT and CDR2 SNEGSKA (reference sequence). The CDR3 extends over 15 amino acids. Losses at the gene ends were 5 bases for V and 6 bases for J; bases not matched to a gene: 8. The chain's CDR3 is CSAGQGAGISGELFF. The CDR3 region has the DNA TGCAGTGCTGGACAGGGGGCTGGTATATCCGGGGAGCTGTTTTTT.

This clonotype has ten or more counts. The chain uses TRBV27 and TRBJ2-2, with D hard to call. The CDR3 extends over 16 amino acids. Germline V gives CDR1 MNHEY, CDR2 SMNVEV (reference sequence). Trimming removed 5 bases at V and 0 bases at J, with 13 bases between. The CDR3 DNA follows: TGTGCCAGCAGTACAACAGTCTTTTCGAACACCGGGGAGCTGTTTTTT. This translates into CASSTTVFSNTGELFF.

This clonotype was counted between two and nine times. The CDR3 spells CASSLEREQFF. CDR3 bases: TGTGCCAGCAGCTTAGAGCGGGAGCAGTTCTTC. The chain combines TRBV7-2 with TRBJ2-1; a possible D gene is TRBD2 (5 bases). V shed 1 base and J shed 10 bases, with 5 bases lying between them. The CDR3 has 11 residues. Germline V gene data show CDR1 as SGHTA and CDR2 as FQGNSA.

This clonotype was seen more than once but under ten times. The CDR3 loop is CASSLDPAANSPLHF. CDR3 DNA: TGTGCCAGCAGCTTAGATCCCGCAGCTAATTCACCCCTCCACTTT. The genes are TRBV7-2 and TRBJ1-6; no clear D. Trimming took 1 base from V and 6 from J, leaving 10 bases between them. The germline CDR1 and CDR2 sequences are SGHTA and FQGNSA. This CDR3 has 15 amino acids.

In its sample, this clonotype was seen many times. This chain links TRBV28 with TRBJ1-1; no definite D call. CDR1 is MDHEN, CDR2 SYDVKM, per germline. The CDR3 is 11 amino acids. V dropped 7 bases and J dropped 3 bases, with 6 bases sitting between them. This CDR3 reads CASNLDTEAFF. The CDR3 DNA is TGTGCCAGCAATCTAGACACTGAAGCTTTCTTT.

This clonotype came up a few times. The J gene is TRBJ1-1, the V gene TRBV30; tentative D call: TRBD1 (5 bases). Germline V lookup: CDR1 GTSNPN, CDR2 SVGIG (reference sequence). V lost 5 bases, J lost 0 bases, and 10 bases lay in between. This CDR3 is 13 amino acids long. CDR3 protein: CAWAGHMNTEAFF. CDR3 sequence (DNA): TGTGCCTGGGCCGGACATATGAACACTGAAGCTTTCTTT.

Concerning this clonotype itself: A much larger clone differs from this one at a single base, so this may be a read error. The chain uses TRBV4-2 and TRBJ2-3; D ambiguous. The closer fit of TRBJ1-5 to the DNA end suggests the J call may be wrong. From germline, CDR1 is LGHNA and CDR2 YNFKEQ. The CDR3 length is 14 residues. CDR3 DNA: TGTGCCAGCAGCCAAAACTCTAACACAGATACGCAGCATTTT. Translating it yields CASSQNSNTDTQHF.

The chain has TRBV9 and TRBJ1-1; 11 positions match TRBD1. J lost 3 bases, V lost 2 bases, and 3 bases had no gene match. This CDR3 spans 15 amino acids. Germline V gene data show CDR1 as SGDLS and CDR2 as YYNGEE. The CDR3 coding sequence is TGTGCCAGCAGCGTGCTGGGACAGGGGGACACTGAAGCTTTCTTT. Amino acids: CASSVLGQGDTEAFF.

This clonotype was observed at least ten times. The V gene is TRBV18, the J gene TRBJ2-3; D uncertain. The CDR3 runs 14 residues. Per germline, CDR1 KGHSH and CDR2 LQKENI. V was trimmed by 1 base and J by 5 bases, leaving 10 bases between them. CDR3 DNA: TGTGCCAGCTCACCACTAGTAAGGGAAGATACGCAGTATTTT. This translates into CASSPLVREDTQYF.

This clonotype appeared a few times. CDR3 coding DNA: TGTGCCAGCAGCCAAGGTAACGAGCAGTACTTC. It encodes CASSQGNEQYF. The chain couples TRBV14 to TRBJ2-7; the D is unclear. The CDR3 sequence is 11 residues long. Germline CDR1 SGHDN, CDR2 FVKESK. V was shortened by 1 base and J by 5 bases, with 3 bases between the two germline ends. Full variable domain (remainder filled in from reference TRBV14 and TRBJ2-7): EAGVTQFPSHSVIEKGQTVTLRCDPISGHDNLYWYRRVMGKEIKFLLHFVKESKQDESGMPNNRFLAERTGGTYSTLKVQPAELEDSGVYFCASSQGNEQYFGPGTRLTVT.

This clonotype was counted ten times or more. This chain connects TRBV5-4 to TRBJ1-2; 7 bases map to TRBD1. CDR1 SGHNT and CDR2 YYREEE come from the germline V gene (reference sequence). V lost 5 bases and J lost 2; bases outside the gene matches: 9. The CDR3 spans 15 residues. The CDR3 spells CASSQDREGNYGYTF. CDR3 in DNA: TGTGCCAGCAGTCAAGACAGGGAAGGCAACTATGGCTACACCTTC.

The J gene is TRBJ1-2, the V gene TRBV2; 7 bases fit TRBD1. The trim removed 3 bases at V and 7 bases at J, leaving 8 bases unmatched. There are 14 residues in the CDR3. The germline CDR1 and CDR2 sequences are SNHLY and FYNNEI. Here the CDR3 DNA reads TGTGCCAGCAGTGAGCGGACAGGAACTAGTGGCTACACCTTC. Translation: CASSERTGTSGYTF.

This rearrangement joins TRBV20-1 to TRBJ2-3, with TRBD2 as a possible D gene (7 bases). The germline V gene encodes CDR1 DFQATT and CDR2 SNEGSKA (reference sequence). The germline V and J ends were trimmed by 6 bases and 5 bases, with 12 bases remaining between them. There are 12 residues in the CDR3. Here the CDR3 DNA reads TGCAGTGCGGGGGGGGCCGTAGATACGCAGTATTTT. Translated: CSAGGAVDTQYF.

In its sample, this clonotype was seen a few times. This chain joins TRBV5-4 and TRBJ2-7; possibly TRBD1 for D (6 bases). V was clipped by 2 bases and J by 2 bases, with 11 bases between them. CDR3 length: 14 residues. CDR1 and CDR2 from the germline V gene are SGHNT and YYREEE (reference sequence). The CDR3 coding sequence is TGTGCCAGCAGCTTAACAGGGACGACCTACGAGCAGTACTTC. Its translation is CASSLTGTTYEQYF.

A few counts support this clonotype. V is TRBV27 and J is TRBJ2-7; TRBD2 aligns across 10 bases. This CDR3 is built from 14 residues. Germline loops: CDR1 MNHEY, CDR2 SMNVEV (reference sequence). Trimming at V came to 5 bases and at J to 4 bases, leaving 5 bases not matched to a gene. CDR3 sequence (DNA): TGTGCCAGCAGTCCCACTAGCGGGGCTTACGAGCAGTACTTC. This translates into CASSPTSGAYEQYF.

This rearrangement joins TRBV7-6 to TRBJ2-5; D is unresolved. CDR3 length equals 12 residues. Trimming took off 5 bases at V and 5 bases at J, with 9 bases between the two ends. The germline V gene has CDR1 SGHVS and CDR2 FNYEAQ. The CDR3 region has the DNA TGTGCCAGCAGCCACGACTGGGAGACCCAGTACTTC. As protein: CASSHDWETQYF.

This clonotype was detected many times. The rearrangement uses TRBV9 and TRBJ2-6, with D perhaps TRBD1 (5 bases). The CDR3 sequence is 18 residues long. V was cut by 3 bases and J by 4 bases, with 20 bases left in between. Germline loops: CDR1 SGDLS, CDR2 YYNGEE. The CDR3 nucleotides are TGTGCCAGCAGCGCCGACAGTACCCTACGAAGAGGGGCCAACGTCCTGACTTTC. As protein: CASSADSTLRRGANVLTF.

This clonotype was observed many times. This sequence joins TRBV10-3 and TRBJ1-1, with D tentatively TRBD1 (6 bases). The CDR3 contains 12 residues. Germline V lookup: CDR1 ENHRY, CDR2 SYGVKD. The germline V and J ends were trimmed by 10 bases and 7 bases, with 16 bases remaining between them. The CDR3 DNA sequence: TGTGCCACGAGACAGGTGTCCCATGAAGCTTTCTTT. This sequence encodes CATRQVSHEAFF.

In DNA form, the CDR3 reads TGTGCCAGCAGCGCCCTCACAGGGAGCTATGGCTACACCTTC. It yields the protein CASSALTGSYGYTF. V usage is TRBV11-1 and J usage is TRBJ1-2, with TRBD1 as a possible D gene (6 bases). CDR1 is SGHAT, CDR2 FQDESV, per germline (reference sequence). The CDR3 is 14 amino acids. V was shortened by 5 bases and J by 4 bases, with 14 bases between the two germline ends.

The rearrangement uses TRBV6-2 or TRBV6-3 and TRBJ2-7, with 7 bases that match TRBD1. Germline CDR1 and CDR2: MNHEY and SVGEGT. The ends lost 6 bases at V and 6 bases at J; junction bases unmatched: 14. The CDR3 runs 15 residues. The CDR3 coding sequence is TGTGCCAGCAGGCCGACAGGGTCCCCCTTGGGCGAGCAGTACTTC. Translating it yields CASRPTGSPLGEQYF.

This clonotype was recorded many times. The V and J genes are TRBV18 and TRBJ2-3; 8 nucleotides agree with TRBD1. J gave up 8 bases and V 6 bases, and 4 bases lay outside the gene matches. Germline-derived CDR1 and CDR2 are KGHSH and LQKENI. This CDR3 contains 12 residues. The CDR3 loop reads CASSDTGGTQYF. CDR3 nucleotides: TGTGCCAGCTCCGACACAGGGGGTACGCAGTATTTT.

This clonotype has a count of ten or more. This chain joins TRBV30 and TRBJ2-3; D call uncertain. The V end lost 0 bases, the J end lost 0 bases, and 7 bases lay between the germline ends. The CDR3 consists of 14 residues. Germline lookup yields CDR1 GTSNPN and CDR2 SVGIG (reference sequence). DNA for the CDR3: TGTGCCTGGAGTGTGCGACCTAGCACAGATACGCAGTATTTT. Its translation is CAWSVRPSTDTQYF. The whole variable domain, filled in from reference TRBV30 and TRBJ2-3, reads SQTIHQWPATLVQPVGSPLSLECTVEGTSNPNLYWYRQAAGRGLQLLFYSVGIGQISSEVPQNLSASRPQDRQFILSSKKLLLSDSGFYLCAWSVRPSTDTQYFGPGTRLTVL.